These 23 T cell receptor beta chains were all obtained from the same sample, sequenced in a study of response to subunit inactivated influenza vaccine. TCRdb re-analysed the RT-PCR reads in MiXCR, keeping a single row per CDR3 protein. Found here are roughly 630,000 distinct CDR3 sequences, 14% of them singletons; the top ten hold 6.5% to 8%. The sequencing here drew on PBMCs from blood, taken approximately 15 days before vaccination. The receptors shown here come from a man aged 50-59 years who received an inactivated influenza vaccine.

This clonotype was seen a few times. The CDR3 DNA is TGTGCCAGCAGTGAACGAGGGGAGGACACTGAAGCTTTCTTT. Its protein is CASSERGEDTEAFF. The chain joins TRBV6-1 to TRBJ1-1, with a tentative D call TRBD1 (5 bases). The CDR3 totals 14 residues. Between the trimmed V and J ends, which lost 2 bases and 3 bases, there was a span of 10 bases. Germline V gene sequence: CDR1 MNHNS, CDR2 SASEGT.

This clonotype has only a few counts. The chain joins TRBV20-1 to TRBJ2-5, with TRBD2 identical over 8 bases. In germline, CDR1 is DFQATT, CDR2 SNEGSKA (reference sequence). V lost 3 bases and J lost 9; bases outside the gene matches: 15. The CDR3 is 15 amino acids. CDR3: CSASKIGLAGLAQYF. The CDR3 DNA reads as TGCAGTGCTAGTAAAATAGGGCTAGCGGGCTTGGCCCAGTACTTC.

A few counts support this clonotype. V usage is TRBV19 and J usage is TRBJ1-1; a weak D match, TRBD1 (5 bases). The CDR3 is made up of 12 amino acids. The V end was cut by 7 bases, the J end by 8 bases, with 14 bases between. Germline assignment: CDR1 LNHDA and CDR2 SQIVND (reference sequence). CDR3 bases: TGTGCCAGTAATATCGGAGGGGCCGAAGCTTTCTTT. The encoded protein is CASNIGGAEAFF.

This clonotype has only a few counts. The chain employs TRBV5-1 and TRBJ2-7, with D unclear. This CDR3 contains 13 residues. Deletions cut 7 bases from V and 1 base from J, with 12 bases between. The germline CDR1 and CDR2 sequences are SGHRS and YFSETQ. For the CDR3, the DNA is TGCGCCAGCGGGTTTGTGGGGTCCTACGAGCAGTACTTC. Protein product: CASGFVGSYEQYF.

The rearrangement links TRBV29-1 to TRBJ2-5; D uncertain. V shed 4 bases and J shed 1 base, with 13 bases lying between them. The length of the CDR3 is 14 residues. The germline CDR1 and CDR2 sequences are SQVTM and ANQGSEA. Here the CDR3 reads CSVAASPRQETQYF. The CDR3 DNA sequence: TGCAGCGTTGCCGCGTCGCCGCGCCAAGAGACCCAGTACTTC.

For this clonotype: A much larger clone lies a single base off, so this may be a read error. V usage is TRBV5-1 and J usage is TRBJ2-7; a possible D gene is TRBD2 (7 bases). The V and J ends lost 1 base and 8 bases respectively, with 16 bases between them. Germline CDR1 SGHRS, CDR2 YFSETQ. CDR3 length: 14 residues. This CDR3 is CASSLRGAQNKQYF. The CDR3 region has the DNA TGCGCCAGCAGCTTGCGGGGGGCGCAAAACAAGCAGTACTTC.

This clonotype was observed many times. The gene calls are TRBV5-1 and TRBJ1-1; 7 bases match TRBD1. The germline V gene encodes CDR1 SGHRS and CDR2 YFSETQ. V lost 3 bases and J lost 4; bases outside the gene matches: 6. This CDR3 spans 14 amino acids. This CDR3 is CASSSTGSVTEAFF. CDR3 bases: TGCGCCAGCAGCTCGACAGGGTCGGTCACTGAAGCTTTCTTT.

This clonotype turned up a few times. The genes are TRBV7-2 and TRBJ2-5; no firm D call. The CDR3 totals 14 residues. Looked up from germline, CDR1 is SGHTA and CDR2 is FQGNSA. The V end was cut by 5 bases, the J end by 2 bases, with 12 bases between. As DNA, the CDR3 is TGTGCCAGCAGCACGAAGCCCAGACAAGAGACCCAGTACTTC. Protein: CASSTKPRQETQYF.

The chain is built from TRBV6-5 and TRBJ1-2, with a tentative D call TRBD1 (5 bases). The V end was cut by 0 bases, the J end by 2 bases, with 13 bases between. CDR1 is MNHEY, CDR2 SVGAGI, per germline. The length of the CDR3 is 16 residues. The CDR3 coding sequence is TGTGCCAGCAGTTACTCGACAGCCATCCCAAACTATGGCTACACCTTC. Protein: CASSYSTAIPNYGYTF.

J is TRBJ2-5 and V is TRBV7-2; D unclear. This CDR3 comprises 15 residues. The germline V gene encodes CDR1 SGHTA and CDR2 FQGNSA. Between the trimmed V and J ends, which lost 2 bases and 5 bases, there was a span of 15 bases. The CDR3 region has the DNA TGTGCCAGCAGCTTAAAGGTGTGCGGATGGGAGACCCAGTACTTC. Its translation: CASSLKVCGWETQYF.

This clonotype occurred a few times. The chain is built from TRBV24-1 and TRBJ2-5, with TRBD2 matching over 7 bases. The CDR3 has 16 amino acids. Germline-derived CDR1 and CDR2 are KGHDR and SFDVKD. V was clipped by 5 bases and J by 4 bases; unmatched bases: 12. CDR3: CATSVAGAGVAETQYF. The CDR3 DNA follows: TGTGCCACCAGTGTCGCCGGGGCGGGAGTAGCAGAGACCCAGTACTTC.

The chain carries TRBV28 and TRBJ2-7; D possibly corresponds to TRBD2 (6 bases). CDR1 and CDR2 from the germline V gene are MDHEN and SYDVKM. The CDR3 is made up of 15 amino acids. V lost 7 bases to trimming and J lost 3 bases, with 19 bases between them. The CDR3 DNA is TGTGCCAGCAAACGACCGGGACTTTATTTCTACGAGCAGTACTTC. It specifies CASKRPGLYFYEQYF.

The chain couples TRBV4-2 to TRBJ2-3, with D possibly being TRBD1 or TRBD2 (6 bases each). V lost 4 bases and J 0 bases, leaving 20 bases between the germline ends. Per germline, CDR1 LGHNA and CDR2 YNFKEQ. This CDR3 contains 18 residues. The CDR3 spells CASSPLTIRGPSTDTQYF. CDR3 nucleotide sequence: TGTGCCAGCAGCCCGTTGACAATCCGGGGGCCTAGCACAGATACGCAGTATTTT.

Many counts were recorded for this clonotype. V gene TRBV5-6 combines with J gene TRBJ2-1, with 10 bases fitting TRBD2. The CDR3 has 15 residues. From germline, CDR1 is SGHDT and CDR2 YYEEEE. The junction had 5 bases not matched to a gene; V was cut back by 2 bases and J by 6 bases. The CDR3 coding sequence is TGTGCCAGCAGCTTAAGCGGGAGGGCCGTCAATGAGCAGTTCTTC. This encodes CASSLSGRAVNEQFF.

In this sample, this clonotype turned up once. The rearrangement links TRBV10-3 to TRBJ2-1; D is possibly TRBD1 (7 bases). Germline CDR1 ENHRY, CDR2 SYGVKD. The CDR3 loop spans 15 amino acids. With 10 bases removed from V and 1 base from J, the gap between germline ends came to 17 bases. The CDR3 coding sequence is TGTGCCACCGCGGGGACAGAGAGATCCTACAATGAGCAGTTCTTC. This gives the protein CATAGTERSYNEQFF.

This chain uses TRBV7-7 with TRBJ2-1, with D unclear. Trimming took off 0 bases at V and 6 bases at J, with 15 bases between the two ends. This CDR3 is built from 16 residues. The germline CDR1 and CDR2 sequences are SSHAT and FNYEAQ (reference sequence). For the CDR3, the DNA is TGTGCCAGCAGCTTAGCTCCCGGGTTGGGTGCCAATGAGCAGTTCTTC. Translation gives CASSLAPGLGANEQFF. Complete variable domain (other parts from reference TRBV7-7 and TRBJ2-1): GAGVSQSPRYKVTKRGQDVTLRCDPISSHATLYWYQQALGQGPEFLTYFNYEAQPDKSGLPSDRFSAERPEGSISTLTIQRTEQRDSAMYRCASSLAPGLGANEQFFGPGTRLTVL.

V gene TRBV6-2 or TRBV6-3 combines with J gene TRBJ2-7; no definite D call. The germline V gene encodes CDR1 MNHEY and CDR2 SVGEGT. Trimming stripped 2 bases from V and 1 base from J, with 6 bases between. CDR3 length: 13 residues. The CDR3 here is CASSYTRSYEQYF. The CDR3 nucleotides read TGTGCCAGCAGTTACACCAGGTCCTACGAGCAGTACTTC.

This rearrangement joins TRBV7-2 to TRBJ2-1; D is uncertain. Germline CDR1 SGHTA, CDR2 FQGNSA. This CDR3 is 13 amino acids long. The V end was cut by 5 bases, the J end by 6 bases, with 11 bases between. The CDR3 region has the DNA TGTGCCAGCAGCCCCCGGGTCCCCAATGAGCAGTTCTTC. This gives the protein CASSPRVPNEQFF.

This clonotype has just a few counts. This chain uses TRBV4-3 with TRBJ2-5; D unclear. Germline loops: CDR1 LGHNA, CDR2 YSLEER. Trimming left V 0 bases short and J 5 bases short, with 13 bases between. This CDR3 spans 15 amino acids. CDR3 coding DNA: TGCGCCAGCAGCCAAGATTACGGACCCTCGGAGACCCAGTACTTC. Its translation: CASSQDYGPSETQYF.

This chain joins TRBV6-2 or TRBV6-3 and TRBJ2-7; no definite D call. Deletions cut 8 bases from V and 5 bases from J, with 13 bases between. This CDR3 comprises 12 residues. Germline V gene sequence: CDR1 MNHEY, CDR2 SVGEGT. As DNA, the CDR3 is TGTGCCAGCGCAGCTATCATTGACGAGCAGTACTTC. Its protein is CASAAIIDEQYF.

In this sample, this clonotype turned up a few times. V is TRBV4-1 and J is TRBJ2-2; perhaps TRBD1 as D (6 bases). V was clipped by 1 base and J by 1 base, with 10 bases between them. CDR3 length equals 16 residues. Germline V lookup: CDR1 MGHRA, CDR2 YSYEKL. The CDR3 sequence: CASSQGRGVNTGELFF. The CDR3 DNA is TGCGCCAGCAGCCAAGGCAGGGGAGTGAACACCGGGGAGCTGTTTTTT.

In regard to this clonotype: This may stem from a read error, because a much larger clone lies one nucleotide away. The chain has TRBV5-5 and TRBJ2-1; 13 bases align to TRBD2. The germline V gene has CDR1 SGHKS and CDR2 YYEKEE (reference sequence). This CDR3 comprises 15 residues. The CDR3 loop is CAISKLAGGPGEQFF. The CDR3, as DNA: TGTGCCATCAGCAAACTAGCGGGGGGGCCGGGTGAGCAGTTCTTC.

The rearrangement joins TRBV5-1 to TRBJ2-3; weak D call: TRBD2 (5 bases). Between the trimmed V and J ends, which lost 3 bases and 5 bases, there was a span of 10 bases. CDR1 and CDR2 from the germline V gene are SGHRS and YFSETQ. The CDR3 consists of 13 residues. As DNA, the CDR3 is TGCGCCAGCAGCTACGGGGATGAAGATACGCAGTATTTT. It translates to CASSYGDEDTQYF.